The clone carrying this T cell receptor beta chain has only a few counts. CDR3 length equals 14 residues. Germline CDR1 is SGHRS and CDR2 is YFSETQ. V lost 4 bases to trimming and J lost 3 bases; unmatched junction nucleotides: 4. TCRdb reanalysed the RT-PCR reads using MiXCR and keeps one entry per CDR3 protein. The table includes approximately 680,000 distinct CDR3 sequences, around 16% detected once. The data derive from a study of response to subunit inactivated influenza vaccine. Sequenced here: PBMCs from blood, sampled roughly 13 days after vaccination. The sequence derives from a man between 45 and 60 years old who received an inactivated influenza vaccine. V is TRBV5-1 and J is TRBJ2-5; the match to TRBD1 covers 9 bases. CDR3 DNA: TGCGCCAGCAGCATGGGACAGGGAGAAGAGACCCAGTACTTC. Protein sequence: CASSMGQGEETQYF.